This is a list of T cell receptor beta chains from one sample in a study of beta chain features in type 1 diabetes. Here immunoSEQ multiplex PCR was the method, and the copy in TCRdb shows in-frame clones only, minus some. The sample includes 900,000 or so clones, 17% of them seen just once. Sequenced material: naive CD4+ T cells from blood. These receptors came from a woman aged 18-29 years in good health. Both conserved end residues are part of each CDR3. A D gene is named only where the DNA matches it firmly.

cdr3_aa: CASNLGAGNIQYF
d_call: NA
v_call: TRBV11-2
j_call: TRBJ2-4

cdr3_aa: CASSQVAAGANVLTF
d_call: NA
v_call: TRBV6-1
j_call: TRBJ2-6

cdr3_aa: CASSQSEGVYGYTF
d_call: NA
v_call: TRBV23-1
j_call: TRBJ1-2

cdr3_aa: CASSLGAGWGTDTQYF
d_call: TRBD2
v_call: TRBV5-1
j_call: TRBJ2-3

cdr3_aa: CASSLWAGIGYGYTF
d_call: NA
v_call: TRBV28
j_call: TRBJ1-2

cdr3_aa: CASSGGDEQFF
d_call: TRBD2
v_call: TRBV2
j_call: TRBJ2-1

cdr3_aa: CASSEPPYEQYF
d_call: NA
v_call: TRBV28
j_call: TRBJ2-7

cdr3_aa: CASSPRQGAGYGYTF
d_call: TRBD1
v_call: TRBV7-2
j_call: TRBJ1-2

cdr3_aa: CSASGGQGQYF
d_call: NA
v_call: TRBV20-1
j_call: TRBJ2-7

cdr3_aa: CASSPGTALAKNIQYF
d_call: TRBD1
v_call: TRBV4-2
j_call: TRBJ2-4

cdr3_aa: CASSQTGTEETQYF
d_call: TRBD1
v_call: TRBV4-2
j_call: TRBJ2-5

cdr3_aa: CASSYSRGSTGELFF
d_call: NA
v_call: TRBV27
j_call: TRBJ2-2

cdr3_aa: CASSSGTSGSFYEQYF
d_call: TRBD2
v_call: TRBV9
j_call: TRBJ2-7

cdr3_aa: CASSRKLATGTDTQYF
d_call: TRBD2
v_call: TRBV4-2
j_call: TRBJ2-3

cdr3_aa: CASSQTPDSSNTEAFF
d_call: NA
v_call: TRBV5-1
j_call: TRBJ1-1

cdr3_aa: CASSDSPLPIEKLFF
d_call: NA
v_call: TRBV2
j_call: TRBJ1-4

cdr3_aa: CAISDRDRGFWEQYF
d_call: TRBD1
v_call: TRBV10-3
j_call: TRBJ2-7

cdr3_aa: CASSLVRGSGRGVYNEQFF
d_call: TRBD2
v_call: TRBV7-2
j_call: TRBJ2-1

cdr3_aa: CASRAWDEEGEKLFF
d_call: NA
v_call: TRBV28
j_call: TRBJ1-4

cdr3_aa: CASSLGSSRVTDTQYF
d_call: NA
v_call: TRBV7-9
j_call: TRBJ2-3

cdr3_aa: CASSQGNEQYF
d_call: NA
v_call: TRBV18
j_call: TRBJ2-7

cdr3_aa: CASTADTWNTEAFF
d_call: NA
v_call: TRBV11-1
j_call: TRBJ1-1

cdr3_aa: CASSLTSVLQTQYF
d_call: TRBD2
v_call: TRBV7-9
j_call: TRBJ2-5

cdr3_aa: CASTPSRPNVLTF
d_call: NA
v_call: TRBV6-6
j_call: TRBJ2-6

cdr3_aa: CASSESRGFQETQYF
d_call: NA
v_call: TRBV2
j_call: TRBJ2-5

cdr3_aa: CASSVGLNYEQYF
d_call: NA
v_call: TRBV9
j_call: TRBJ2-7

cdr3_aa: CSGTIGGGETQYF
d_call: NA
v_call: TRBV29-1
j_call: TRBJ2-5